This T cell receptor beta chain is from a study of CD8 T cells in ankylosing spondylitis. Overall study results and limits: Researchers reportedly found disease-linked clones significantly enriched in matched ankylosing spondylitis synovial fluid.

As regards this clonotype: What it recognizes is unknown.

The CDR3 has 13 residues. V shed 6 bases and J shed 2 bases, with 9 bases lying between them. Libraries for TCR beta were made by quantitative 5'-RACE with molecular barcodes. Using its own MiXCR run on the 5' RACE reads, TCRdb lists one record per CDR3 protein. The sample has just over 300,000 distinct CDR3 sequences, about a fifth seen once; the top ten hold 3.5% to 4.5%. This receptor was obtained from a female donor with ankylosing spondylitis or in good health (not recorded which). Material for sequencing was blood, either unsorted or a sorted T cell fraction (not recorded which). The chain carries TRBV12-3 or TRBV12-4 and TRBJ2-3, with unresolved D. This CDR3 is CASSPRDTDTQYF. The CDR3 DNA reads as TGTGCCAGCAGCCCCCGCGACACAGATACGCAGTATTTT.